This TCR beta chain appears in the sequencing data of a study of OX40 agonist ivuxolimab in advanced cancers. Findings and limits, study-wide: Antigen specificity was not determined for the expanded peripheral T cells. Also showing low normalized T-cell clonal expansion were some of the nonresponders.

Concerning this clone itself: Its antigen is unidentified.

The repertoire was sequenced with immunoSEQ multiplex PCR; TCRdb's copy has only in-frame clones and lacks some. The top ten hold around 5.9% of the sample, which has under 100,000 clones, about 80% seen once. The TCR originated in an adult with an advanced solid tumor such as melanoma, head and neck, liver or kidney cancer. The sequencing here drew on CD4+ or CD8+ T cells sorted from blood, taken in a trial of the OX40 agonist ivuxolimab.

For the CDR3, the DNA is TGTGCCAGCAAAACGGGGGGGCCCTTTTACGAGCAGTACTTC. This gives the protein CASKTGGPFYEQYF. The chain joins TRBV27 to TRBJ2-7, with TRBD2 matching over 8 bases. In germline, CDR1 is MNHEY, CDR2 SMNVEV (reference sequence). V trimming: 7 bases; J trimming: 4 bases; junction bases outside the gene matches: 9. CDR3 length: 14 residues.